What follows is one T cell receptor beta chain and its context. Only in-frame clones appear in the TCRdb table, and some are missing; sequencing was by immunoSEQ multiplex PCR. The table shows roughly 160,000 clones, with over 70% occurring only once. Between the trimmed V and J ends, which lost 4 bases and 5 bases, there was a span of 15 bases. Germline V gene lookup returns CDR1 SEHNR and CDR2 FQNEAQ (reference sequence). The length of the CDR3 is 14 residues. These data come from a study of blood T cell repertoires in COVID-19. The sample consisted of PBMCs or T cells enriched from blood (not recorded which). The V and J genes are TRBV7-9 and TRBJ2-7; D perhaps matches TRBD2 (5 bases). This clonotype was obtained from a woman in her 40s with acute COVID-19. The CDR3 region is CASSSTGFQHEQYV. Here the CDR3 DNA reads TGTGCCAGCAGCTCGACGGGATTTCAGCACGAGCAGTACGTC.